These 20 T cell receptor beta chains share one sample of origin, sequenced in a study of early T cells in non-severe SARS-CoV-2 infection. In TCRdb, the 5' RACE reads were re-called with MiXCR into one record per CDR3 protein. The sample contains about 40,000 distinct CDR3 sequences, roughly 5% of which appear only once. The sample was whole blood. The receptors derive from an adult who was a healthcare worker with PCR-confirmed SARS-CoV-2 infection or an uninfected control (not recorded which).

This clonotype was counted at least ten times. The rearrangement joins TRBV19 to TRBJ1-1; D perhaps matches TRBD1 (6 bases). Trimming took off 6 bases at V and 11 bases at J, with 19 bases between the two ends. Germline CDR1 LNHDA, CDR2 SQIVND (reference sequence). The CDR3 covers 13 residues. CDR3 loop: CASRNNGQKDAFF. CDR3 in DNA: TGTGCCAGTAGAAACAATGGACAGAAAGATGCTTTCTTT.

This clonotype showed up many times. The chain recombines TRBV20-1 with TRBJ2-2; TRBD1 might be the D (6 bases). The CDR3 totals 15 residues. CDR1 DFQATT and CDR2 SNEGSKA come from the germline V gene (reference sequence). The germline V and J ends were trimmed by 4 bases and 1 base, with 13 bases remaining between them. This chain's CDR3 is CSANSGQLNTGELFF. The CDR3 DNA sequence: TGCAGTGCTAACAGCGGACAGCTGAACACCGGGGAGCTGTTTTTT.

This clonotype was counted ten times or more. This chain uses TRBV20-1 with TRBJ1-4, with D maybe TRBD1 (6 bases). The V gene lost 0 bases and the J gene lost 10 bases, with 24 bases spanning the gap. CDR1 and CDR2 from the germline V gene are DFQATT and SNEGSKA (reference sequence). The CDR3 contains 17 residues. The CDR3 sequence is CSARDQIQGNDVGKLFF. CDR3 DNA: TGCAGTGCTAGAGATCAAATCCAGGGGAACGATGTAGGAAAACTGTTTTTT.

This clonotype was detected many times. The chain combines TRBV3-1 with TRBJ2-7; D is perhaps TRBD1 (5 bases). Germline V gives CDR1 LGHDT, CDR2 YNNKEL (reference sequence). V lost 4 bases, J lost 1 base, and 11 bases lay in between. There are 14 residues in the CDR3. The CDR3 protein is CASSRQGGSYEQYF. CDR3 DNA: TGTGCCAGCAGCCGCCAGGGTGGATCCTACGAGCAGTACTTC.

V and J are TRBV11-2 and TRBJ2-3, with 9 bases fitting TRBD2. The CDR3 is made up of 14 amino acids. Germline V gene sequence: CDR1 SGHAT, CDR2 FQNNGV. V dropped 5 bases and J dropped 3; count of bases not matched to a gene: 3. CDR3 sequence: CASSVSGGTDTQYF. The CDR3 bases are TGTGCCAGCAGCGTTAGCGGGGGAACAGATACGCAGTATTTT.

The J gene is TRBJ1-5, the V gene TRBV19; tentatively, D is TRBD1 (6 bases). The V gene's germline CDR1 is LNHDA and CDR2 SQIVND (reference sequence). The ends were cut back, 0 bases at V and 6 bases at J, with 9 bases in the middle. CDR3 length: 14 amino acids. CDR3 DNA sequence: TGTGCCAGTAGTATAGAGGGGGGCTTTCAGCCCCAGCATTTT. Amino acid sequence: CASSIEGGFQPQHF.

The chain is built from TRBV12-3 or TRBV12-4 and TRBJ2-2; 12 nucleotides agree with TRBD1. The length of the CDR3 is 16 residues. J gave up 3 bases and V 6 bases, and 5 bases lay outside the gene matches. The CDR3 protein is CASSRGTGGYTGELFF. CDR3 DNA sequence: TGTGCCAGCAGCCGTGGGACAGGGGGCTACACCGGGGAGCTGTTTTTT.

This clonotype was seen many times. The rearrangement links TRBV29-1 to TRBJ2-1; D might be TRBD1 (5 bases). Per germline, CDR1 SQVTM and CDR2 ANQGSEA. The CDR3 length is 14 residues. V shed 3 bases and J shed 1 base, with 10 bases lying between them. The CDR3 loop is CSVDADISYNEQFF. The CDR3 DNA sequence: TGCAGCGTTGACGCGGACATATCCTACAATGAGCAGTTCTTC.

There are a few counts of this clonotype. The chain combines TRBV7-9 with TRBJ1-6, with D uncertain. V shed 1 base and J shed 8 bases, with 24 bases lying between them. The CDR3 runs 19 residues. Per the germline V gene, CDR1 is SEHNR and CDR2 is FQNEAQ (reference sequence). The CDR3 is CASSLVRPGMELNDSPLHF. The CDR3 nucleotides are TGTGCCAGCAGCTTAGTAAGGCCAGGAATGGAACTAAACGATTCACCCCTCCACTTT.

This rearrangement joins TRBV27 to TRBJ2-7, with 9 bases matching TRBD1. The V gene end was trimmed by 11 bases and the J gene end by 1 base; junction bases not matched to a gene: 6. Germline V gives CDR1 MNHEY, CDR2 SMNVEV (reference sequence). The CDR3 runs 13 residues. CDR3 nucleotides: TGTGCCGCCGGGACAGGGACGTCCTACGAGCAGTACTTC. Protein sequence: CAAGTGTSYEQYF.

This clonotype occurred many times. This rearrangement joins TRBV19 to TRBJ1-1; TRBD1 agrees at 7 bases. The CDR3 runs to 13 residues. J was trimmed by 6 bases and V by 5 bases; bases with no gene match: 6. The germline CDR1 and CDR2 sequences are LNHDA and SQIVND (reference sequence). As DNA, the CDR3 is TGTGCCAGTAGTCAAGGGACAGTCGCTGAAGCTTTCTTT. This encodes CASSQGTVAEAFF. Complete variable domain (other parts from reference TRBV19 and TRBJ1-1): DGGITQSPKYLFRKEGQNVTLSCEQNLNHDAMYWYRQDPGQGLRLIYYSQIVNDFQKGDIAEGYSVSREKKESFPLTVTSAQKNPTAFYLCASSQGTVAEAFFGQGTRLTVV.

The J gene is TRBJ2-1, the V gene TRBV5-4; TRBD2 agrees at 10 bases. CDR1 and CDR2 from the germline V gene are SGHNT and YYREEE (reference sequence). Losses at the gene ends were 5 bases for V and 8 bases for J; bases not matched to a gene: 10. The CDR3 is 15 residues long. The CDR3 DNA sequence: TGTGCCAGCAGTAAGGATCTAGCGGGGGTAGATGAGCAGTTCTTC. It codes for CASSKDLAGVDEQFF.

This clonotype was seen a handful of times. This chain connects TRBV27 to TRBJ2-7; tentatively, D is TRBD1 (5 bases). The CDR3 is 17 amino acids. CDR1 and CDR2 from the germline V gene are MNHEY and SMNVEV (reference sequence). V was pared by 5 bases and J by 4 bases, with 24 bases between. Written as DNA, the CDR3 is TGTGCCAGCAGTCTCCGTCCAGGGTCCCGTGATATTTACGAGCAGTACTTC. Residues: CASSLRPGSRDIYEQYF.

In this sample, this clonotype turned up a few times. This chain joins TRBV12-3 or TRBV12-4 and TRBJ1-1; D gene ambiguous. The CDR3 contains 14 residues. The ends were cut back, 0 bases at V and 4 bases at J, with 9 bases in the middle. The CDR3 loop reads CASSLASRGTEAFF. The CDR3 DNA follows: TGTGCCAGCAGTTTAGCTTCAAGAGGCACTGAAGCTTTCTTT.

This clonotype was observed at least ten times. The chain links TRBV25-1 to TRBJ2-7; 10 bases align to TRBD2. The V gene's germline CDR1 is MGHDK and CDR2 SYGVNS. The CDR3 has 17 amino acids. With 3 bases clipped from V and 3 bases from J, the junction kept 11 bases outside the gene matches. CDR3 in DNA: TGTGCCAGCAGTGAGGGAGTAGCGGGGGGCCACCTCTACGAGCAGTACTTC. Translated, it gives CASSEGVAGGHLYEQYF.

This clonotype occurred many times. J is TRBJ2-1 and V is TRBV24-1, with 7 bases lining up with TRBD2. With 4 bases clipped from V and 7 bases from J, the junction kept 12 bases outside the gene matches. The CDR3 loop spans 16 amino acids. In germline, CDR1 is KGHDR, CDR2 SFDVKD. Written as DNA, the CDR3 is TGTGCCACCAGTGACCTCGGGGCGGGAGAAGGTAATGAGCAGTTCTTC. This encodes CATSDLGAGEGNEQFF.

In its sample, this clonotype was seen many times. The J gene is TRBJ2-3, the V gene TRBV11-2; D gene unclear. The CDR3 extends over 14 amino acids. The ends were cut back, 3 bases at V and 2 bases at J, with 9 bases in the middle. Germline CDR1 reads SGHAT; CDR2 reads FQNNGV. The CDR3 region has the DNA TGTGCCAGCAGCTTGTCACCAGACACAGATACGCAGTATTTT. This codes for CASSLSPDTDTQYF.

The chain combines TRBV6-1 with TRBJ2-2, with D unclear. The CDR3 consists of 13 residues. Germline CDR1 MNHNS, CDR2 SASEGT. The V and J ends lost 2 bases and 7 bases respectively, with 8 bases between them. CDR3 sequence (DNA): TGTGCCAGCAGTGAAATTTTCTTCGGGGAGCTGTTTTTT. Its protein is CASSEIFFGELFF.

The genes are TRBV6-6 and TRBJ2-3; D may be TRBD1 (6 bases). Germline V gives CDR1 MNHNY, CDR2 SVGAGI (reference sequence). This CDR3 is 16 amino acids long. V lost 5 bases to trimming and J lost 1 base, with 16 bases between them. DNA of the CDR3: TGTGCCAGCAGTAAAGGACAGAACGACCGCACAGATACGCAGTATTTT. Amino acid sequence: CASSKGQNDRTDTQYF.

The sample holds many counts of this clonotype. The chain combines TRBV6-4 with TRBJ2-3, with D maybe TRBD2 (5 bases). Trimming removed 5 bases at V and 2 bases at J, with 11 bases between. Germline CDR1 is MRHNA and CDR2 is SNTAGT. The CDR3 has 14 residues. CDR3 sequence (DNA): TGTGCCAGCAGTAGCGGAGATGACACAGATACGCAGTATTTT. Translating it yields CASSSGDDTDTQYF.